A single sample gave rise to the 13 T cell receptor beta chains below, sequenced in a study of shared clonotypes between healthy human individuals. The table came from immunoSEQ multiplex PCR; TCRdb's copy has only in-frame clones and leaves some out. Of about 1,900,000 clones listed, approximately 94% were seen once; the top ten hold less than 1.5%. It was CD45RO-negative cells, positively selected for CCR7, that made up naive CD8 cells, with terminally differentiated effector memory CD45RA+ cells excluded. Material for sequencing was naive CD8+ T cells sorted from blood. These receptors originate from a young man in good health.

The chain couples TRBV29-1 to TRBJ2-7; D tentatively fits TRBD1 or TRBD2 (6 bases each). The CDR3 consists of 14 residues. The germline V gene encodes CDR1 SQVTM and CDR2 ANQGSEA. Between the trimmed V and J ends, which lost 4 bases and 4 bases, there was a span of 17 bases. The CDR3: CSVVDPTGGYEQYF. The CDR3 nucleotides are TGCAGCGTTGTGGACCCGACAGGAGGGTACGAGCAGTACTTC.

This sequence joins TRBV29-1 and TRBJ2-7, with D hard to call. Germline assignment: CDR1 SQVTM and CDR2 ANQGSEA. Trimming stripped 0 bases from V and 0 bases from J, with 18 bases between. The CDR3 contains 17 residues. The CDR3 region has the DNA TGCAGCGTTGAAGATCGAGGCAGAGCCCCGTACTCCTACGAGCAGTACTTC. Its translation: CSVEDRGRAPYSYEQYF.

V gene TRBV10-3 combines with J gene TRBJ2-2; TRBD2 matches 8 bases. This CDR3 is 16 amino acids long. Unmatched junction bases numbered 9, after V lost 3 bases and J lost 6 bases. Germline CDR1 ENHRY, CDR2 SYGVKD. The CDR3: CAISDPGLAGAGELFF. The CDR3 nucleotides read TGTGCCATCAGTGACCCAGGACTAGCCGGGGCCGGGGAGCTGTTTTTT.

This clone was observed a single time. This rearrangement joins TRBV9 to TRBJ2-1, with D possibly called TRBD1 or TRBD2 (5 bases each). This CDR3 contains 16 residues. V dropped 3 bases and J dropped 3 bases, with 16 bases sitting between them. The germline V gene has CDR1 SGDLS and CDR2 YYNGEE. CDR3 in DNA: TGTGCCAGCAGCGAGTCCGGGACCTTGATCTACAATGAGCAGTTCTTC. The encoded protein is CASSESGTLIYNEQFF.

The chain joins TRBV5-1 to TRBJ2-5, with D perhaps matching TRBD2 (6 bases). Deletions cut 4 bases from V and 2 bases from J, with 15 bases between. This CDR3 region has 15 residues. CDR1 and CDR2 (germline): SGHRS, YFSETQ. The CDR3 loop reads CASSISGAVQETQYF. CDR3 coding DNA: TGCGCCAGCAGCATCTCGGGAGCGGTACAAGAGACCCAGTACTTC.

In nucleotides, the CDR3 is TGTGCCAGCAGTGGGCTTAGATTAGATACGCAGTATTTT. Amino acids: CASSGLRLDTQYF. The chain recombines TRBV27 with TRBJ2-3; no clear D gene. CDR3 length equals 13 residues. Deletions cut 5 bases from V and 5 bases from J, with 11 bases between. Per germline, CDR1 MNHEY and CDR2 SMNVEV (reference sequence).

V and J are TRBV27 and TRBJ1-2, with D unresolved. The V end was cut by 2 bases, the J end by 0 bases, with 10 bases between. CDR1 MNHEY and CDR2 SMNVEV come from the germline V gene (reference sequence). The CDR3 is 15 amino acids. CDR3 nucleotide sequence: TGTGCCAGCAGTTTAACGGCAGCTTCTAACTATGGCTACACCTTC. Its protein is CASSLTAASNYGYTF.

The chain combines TRBV27 with TRBJ2-6; unclear D gene. This CDR3 has 16 amino acids. Germline values: CDR1 MNHEY, CDR2 SMNVEV (reference sequence). Trimming removed 6 bases at V and 0 bases at J, with 12 bases between. CDR3 in amino acids: CASRPRKDSGANVLTF. CDR3 bases: TGTGCCAGCAGACCTAGGAAGGACTCTGGGGCCAACGTCCTGACTTTC.

V usage is TRBV7-9 and J usage is TRBJ2-1; 10 bases align to TRBD1. The germline V gene has CDR1 SEHNR and CDR2 FQNEAQ (reference sequence). Trimming at V came to 0 bases and at J to 2 bases, leaving 1 base not matched to a gene. This CDR3 comprises 16 residues. CDR3 region: CASSLAGTGAYNEQFF. The CDR3 nucleotides are TGTGCCAGCAGCTTAGCTGGGACAGGGGCCTACAATGAGCAGTTCTTC. The whole variable domain, filled in from reference TRBV7-9 and TRBJ2-1, reads DTGVSQNPRHKITKRGQNVTFRCDPISEHNRLYWYRQTLGQGPEFLTYFQNEAQLEKSRLLSDRFSAERPKGSFSTLEIQRTEQGDSAMYLCASSLAGTGAYNEQFFGPGTRLTVL.

The gene calls are TRBV6-5 and TRBJ1-2; D is unclear. Trimming cost V 0 bases and J 4 bases, with 9 bases left between them. The CDR3 covers 14 residues. Germline lookup yields CDR1 MNHEY and CDR2 SVGAGI. As DNA, the CDR3 is TGTGCCAGCAGTTACTCAGCAGCAGGCTATGGCTACACCTTC. Translating it yields CASSYSAAGYGYTF.

The rearrangement joins TRBV28 to TRBJ1-6; perhaps TRBD1 as D (6 bases). CDR3 length: 15 amino acids. Trimming stripped 3 bases from V and 10 bases from J, with 16 bases between. Germline V gene sequence: CDR1 MDHEN, CDR2 SYDVKM. The CDR3 DNA sequence: TGTGCCAGCAGTTTTGGGGGGGGCTTTCGGTCACCCCTCCACTTT. Encoded protein: CASSFGGGFRSPLHF.

This rearrangement joins TRBV6-1 to TRBJ2-2; 8 positions match TRBD1. The V segment lost 7 bases and the J segment 3 bases; nucleotides outside the gene matches: 7. CDR1 is MNHNS and CDR2 is SASEGT in the germline V gene. The CDR3 is made up of 15 amino acids. The DNA for the CDR3 is TGTGCCAGCATGTTCGGGACAGGTTACACCGGGGAGCTGTTTTTT. Amino acids: CASMFGTGYTGELFF.

In the case of this clone: Other nucleotide sequences from this sample produce the same CDR3. The V gene is TRBV13, the J gene TRBJ2-1; a possible D gene is TRBD1 (6 bases). Trimming took off 1 base at V and 8 bases at J, with 6 bases between the two ends. CDR3 length: 12 amino acids. Germline V gene sequence: CDR1 PRHDT, CDR2 FYEKMQ (reference sequence). In nucleotides, the CDR3 is TGTGCCAGCAGCTTAGCAGGGGATGAGCAGTTCTTC. It translates to CASSLAGDEQFF.